These 8 T cell receptor beta chains were all obtained from the same sample, sequenced in a study of blood T cell repertoires in COVID-19. TCRdb's copy holds only in-frame clones and misses some; the assay was immunoSEQ multiplex PCR. Of 200,000 to 250,000 clones in the sample, under 90% were seen once. The sequenced sample was PBMCs or T cells enriched from blood (not recorded which). The receptors here all came from a man aged 35 to 55 who had recovered from COVID-19.

The chain carries TRBV7-9 and TRBJ2-5; a weak D match, TRBD1 (6 bases). V gave up 3 bases and J gave up 0 bases, with 11 bases separating them. CDR1 SEHNR and CDR2 FQNEAQ come from the germline V gene (reference sequence). This CDR3 has 15 amino acids. The CDR3 DNA reads as TGTGCCAGCAGCTTTACAGGGCGGGACCAAGAGACCCAGTACTTC. It codes for CASSFTGRDQETQYF.

V gene TRBV7-9 combines with J gene TRBJ1-4; D is ambiguous. The germline V and J ends were trimmed by 1 base and 2 bases, with 14 bases remaining between them. CDR1 is SEHNR, CDR2 FQNEAQ, per germline (reference sequence). This CDR3 has 17 residues. CDR3 in amino acids: CASSLGVGGSTNEKLFF. The CDR3 DNA is TGTGCCAGCAGCTTAGGGGTCGGTGGTAGCACTAATGAAAAACTGTTTTTT.

This chain joins TRBV12-3 or TRBV12-4 and TRBJ1-2; TRBD1 might be the D (6 bases). The CDR3 contains 12 residues. V dropped 10 bases and J dropped 6 bases, with 15 bases sitting between them. The CDR3 spells CATRTAYDGYTF. The CDR3 nucleotides are TGTGCCACACGGACAGCCTATGATGGCTACACCTTC.

This sequence joins TRBV28 and TRBJ2-7; D gene unclear. This CDR3 has 13 residues. CDR1 is MDHEN and CDR2 is SYDVKM in the germline V gene. The ends were cut back, 8 bases at V and 5 bases at J, with 16 bases in the middle. The CDR3 loop is CASCLRGWDEQYF. For the CDR3, the DNA is TGTGCCAGCTGCCTGAGAGGATGGGACGAGCAGTACTTC.

This chain connects TRBV2 to TRBJ1-1, with 11 positions matching TRBD1. This CDR3 is 15 amino acids long. Germline V lookup: CDR1 SNHLY, CDR2 FYNNEI. V shed 6 bases and J 5 bases; nucleotides not matched to a gene: 8. Here the CDR3 reads CASSPDRGRGTEAFF. In DNA, the CDR3 is TGTGCCAGCAGCCCGGACAGGGGGCGCGGAACTGAAGCTTTCTTT.

V usage is TRBV19 and J usage is TRBJ1-2; possibly TRBD1 for D (6 bases). CDR1 and CDR2 from the germline V gene are LNHDA and SQIVND (reference sequence). Trimming took 3 bases from V and 8 from J, leaving 13 bases between them. The length of the CDR3 is 13 residues. The CDR3 is CASSILPGDGYTF. The CDR3 bases are TGTGCCAGTAGTATCCTTCCAGGGGACGGCTACACCTTC. The full variable domain, rest sourced from reference TRBV19 and TRBJ1-2, is DGGITQSPKYLFRKEGQNVTLSCEQNLNHDAMYWYRQDPGQGLRLIYYSQIVNDFQKGDIAEGYSVSREKKESFPLTVTSAQKNPTAFYLCASSILPGDGYTFGSGTRLTVV.

CDR3: CASSGRGNTGELFF. CDR3 nucleotide sequence: TGTGCCAGCAGTGGGAGGGGCAACACCGGGGAGCTGTTTTTT. V and J are TRBV28 and TRBJ2-2; 7 bases fit TRBD2. V lost 5 bases, J lost 2 bases, and 2 bases stayed unmatched. This CDR3 contains 14 residues. Germline loops: CDR1 MDHEN, CDR2 SYDVKM.

This chain connects TRBV4-1 to TRBJ1-5; D ambiguous. V was trimmed by 0 bases and J by 6 bases, leaving 15 bases between them. Germline assignment: CDR1 MGHRA and CDR2 YSYEKL. This CDR3 comprises 16 residues. The CDR3 sequence: CASSQEWPLIGQPQHF. Here the CDR3 DNA reads TGCGCCAGCAGCCAAGAATGGCCCTTGATTGGTCAGCCCCAGCATTTT.